This T cell receptor beta chain is from a study of blood T cell repertoires in COVID-19. With V trimmed by 5 bases and J by 4 bases, 4 bases remained unmatched. Germline V gene data show CDR1 as MNHEY and CDR2 as SMNVEV (reference sequence). The CDR3 covers 15 residues. This clone was detected only once. The data were produced by immunoSEQ multiplex PCR, yet TCRdb's version contains in-frame clones alone and is incomplete. The sample has a few hundred thousand clones; about four fifths are singletons. This TCR was recovered from a man at least 80 years old with acute or convalescent COVID-19. The V gene is TRBV27, the J gene TRBJ2-1; 11 bases are shared with TRBD1. The sample taken for sequencing was peripheral blood. Written as DNA, the CDR3 is TGTGCCAGCAGTCTTCGGGACAGGGGGTACAATGAGCAGTTCTTC. Encoded protein: CASSLRDRGYNEQFF.